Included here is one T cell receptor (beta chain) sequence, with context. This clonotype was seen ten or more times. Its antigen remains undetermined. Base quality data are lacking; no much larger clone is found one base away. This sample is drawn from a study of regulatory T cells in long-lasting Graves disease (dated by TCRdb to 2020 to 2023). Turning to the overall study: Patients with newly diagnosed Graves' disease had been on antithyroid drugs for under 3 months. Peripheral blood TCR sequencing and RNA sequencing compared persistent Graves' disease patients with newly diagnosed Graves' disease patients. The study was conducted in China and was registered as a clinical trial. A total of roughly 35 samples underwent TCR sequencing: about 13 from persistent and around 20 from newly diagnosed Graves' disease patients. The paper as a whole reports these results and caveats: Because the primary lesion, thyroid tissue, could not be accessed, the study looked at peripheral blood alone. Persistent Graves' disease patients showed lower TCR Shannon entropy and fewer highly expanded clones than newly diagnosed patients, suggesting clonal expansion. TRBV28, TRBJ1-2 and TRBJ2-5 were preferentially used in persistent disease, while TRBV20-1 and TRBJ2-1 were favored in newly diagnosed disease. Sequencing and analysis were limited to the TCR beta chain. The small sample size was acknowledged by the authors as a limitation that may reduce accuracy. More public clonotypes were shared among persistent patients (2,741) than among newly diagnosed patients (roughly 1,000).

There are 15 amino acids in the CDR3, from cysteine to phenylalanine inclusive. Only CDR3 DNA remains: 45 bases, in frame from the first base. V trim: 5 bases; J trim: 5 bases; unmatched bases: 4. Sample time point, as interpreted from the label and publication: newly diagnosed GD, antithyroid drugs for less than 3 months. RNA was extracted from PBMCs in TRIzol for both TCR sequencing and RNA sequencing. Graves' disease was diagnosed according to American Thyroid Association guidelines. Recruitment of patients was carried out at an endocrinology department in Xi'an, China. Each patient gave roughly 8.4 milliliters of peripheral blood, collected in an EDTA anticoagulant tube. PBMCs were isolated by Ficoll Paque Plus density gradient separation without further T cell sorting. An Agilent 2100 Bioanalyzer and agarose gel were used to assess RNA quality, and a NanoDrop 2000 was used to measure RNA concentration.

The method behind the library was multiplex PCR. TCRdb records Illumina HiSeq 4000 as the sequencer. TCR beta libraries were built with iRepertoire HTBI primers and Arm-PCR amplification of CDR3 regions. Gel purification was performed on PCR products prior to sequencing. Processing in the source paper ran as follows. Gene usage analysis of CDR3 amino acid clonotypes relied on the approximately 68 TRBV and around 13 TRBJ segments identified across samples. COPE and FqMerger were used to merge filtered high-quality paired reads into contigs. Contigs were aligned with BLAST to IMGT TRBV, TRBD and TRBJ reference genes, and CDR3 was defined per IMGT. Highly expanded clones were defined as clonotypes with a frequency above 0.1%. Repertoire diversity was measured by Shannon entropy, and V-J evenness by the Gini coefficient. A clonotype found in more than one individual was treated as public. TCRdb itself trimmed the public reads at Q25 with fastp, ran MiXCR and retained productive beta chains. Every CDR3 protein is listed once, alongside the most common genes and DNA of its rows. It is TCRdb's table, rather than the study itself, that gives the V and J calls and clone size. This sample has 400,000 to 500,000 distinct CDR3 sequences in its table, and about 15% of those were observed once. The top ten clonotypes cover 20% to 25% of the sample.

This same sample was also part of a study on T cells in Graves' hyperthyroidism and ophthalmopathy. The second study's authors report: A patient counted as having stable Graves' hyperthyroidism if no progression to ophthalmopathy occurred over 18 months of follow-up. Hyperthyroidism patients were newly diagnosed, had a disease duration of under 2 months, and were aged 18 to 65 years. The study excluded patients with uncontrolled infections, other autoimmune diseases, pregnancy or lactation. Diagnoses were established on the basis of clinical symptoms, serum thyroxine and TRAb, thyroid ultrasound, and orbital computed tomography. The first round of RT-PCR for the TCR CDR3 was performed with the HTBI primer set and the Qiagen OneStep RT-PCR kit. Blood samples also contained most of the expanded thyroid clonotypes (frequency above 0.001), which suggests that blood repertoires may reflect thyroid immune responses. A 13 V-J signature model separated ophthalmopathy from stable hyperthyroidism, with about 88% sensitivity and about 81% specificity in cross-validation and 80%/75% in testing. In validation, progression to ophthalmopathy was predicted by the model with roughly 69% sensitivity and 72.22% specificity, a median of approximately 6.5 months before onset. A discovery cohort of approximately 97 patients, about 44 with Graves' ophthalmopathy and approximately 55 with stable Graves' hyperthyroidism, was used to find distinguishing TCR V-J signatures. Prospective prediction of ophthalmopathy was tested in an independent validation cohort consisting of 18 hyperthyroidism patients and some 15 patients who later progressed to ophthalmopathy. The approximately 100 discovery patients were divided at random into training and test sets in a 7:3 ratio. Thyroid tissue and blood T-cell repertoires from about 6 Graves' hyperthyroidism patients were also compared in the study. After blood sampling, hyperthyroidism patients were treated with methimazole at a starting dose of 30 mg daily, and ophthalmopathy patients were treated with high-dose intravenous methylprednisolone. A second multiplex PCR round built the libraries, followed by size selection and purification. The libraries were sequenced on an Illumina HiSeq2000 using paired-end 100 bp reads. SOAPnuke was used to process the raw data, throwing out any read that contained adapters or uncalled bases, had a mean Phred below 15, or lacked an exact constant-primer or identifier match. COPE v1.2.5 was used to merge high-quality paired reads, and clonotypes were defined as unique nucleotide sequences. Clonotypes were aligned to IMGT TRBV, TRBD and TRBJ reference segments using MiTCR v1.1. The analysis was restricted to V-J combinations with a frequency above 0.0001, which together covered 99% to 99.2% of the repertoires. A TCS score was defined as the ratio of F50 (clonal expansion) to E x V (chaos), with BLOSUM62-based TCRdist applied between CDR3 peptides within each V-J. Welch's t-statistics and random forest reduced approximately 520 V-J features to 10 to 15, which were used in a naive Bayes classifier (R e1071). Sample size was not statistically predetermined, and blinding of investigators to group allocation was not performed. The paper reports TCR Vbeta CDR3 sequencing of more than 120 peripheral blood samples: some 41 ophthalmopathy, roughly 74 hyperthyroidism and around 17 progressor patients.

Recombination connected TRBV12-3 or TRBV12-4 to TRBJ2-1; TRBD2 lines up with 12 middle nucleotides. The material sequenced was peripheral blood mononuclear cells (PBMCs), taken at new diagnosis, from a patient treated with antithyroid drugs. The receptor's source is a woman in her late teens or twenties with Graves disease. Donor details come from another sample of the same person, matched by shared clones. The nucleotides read TGTGCCAGCAGTGGACTAGCGGGACTCCACAATGAGCAGTTCTTC. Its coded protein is CASSGLAGLHNEQFF.